The subject of this entry is one T cell receptor (beta chain). There are many counts of this clonotype. The antigen it binds to is not known. Base qualities are not recorded, but no much larger clone differs from it by a single base. Library prep was done by 5' RACE. The instrument was a NextSeq 500. Unique molecular identifiers were attached to individual cDNA molecules in the TCR library protocol so that sequencing error and PCR bias could be corrected. TCR alpha and beta chains were both sequenced, and the abundances of alpha and beta sequences in each sample were closely correlated with each other. The study's processing was this. Decombinator V4 was used to annotate the V gene, J gene and CDR3 of the TCR sequences. TCRs were defined as expanded if a significant change between any two time points was detected under a Poisson model with p below 0.0001. Abundances of TCRs were expressed as counts per million after normalisation to the total number of TCRs sequenced in each sample. TRAV1-2 paired with TRAJ12, TRAJ20 or TRAJ33 defined MAIT TCRs, while TRAV10 paired with TRAJ18 defined iNKT TCRs. VDJdb, accessed on 1 November 2021, was searched for TCRs annotated for CMV, EBV and SARS-CoV-2, and TCRs annotated for more than one antigen were excluded. The raw public reads went through TCRdb reprocessing: fastp at Q25, MiXCR clone calling, in-frame beta chains kept. All rows with the same CDR3 protein become a single entry with the most common DNA and genes. TCRdb, rather than the study authors, made the V and J calls. This sample gives tens of thousands of distinct CDR3 sequences in total; about 5.8% of them show up just once. The ten largest clonotypes hold roughly 5.2% of the sample.

The data stem from a study of early T cells in non-severe SARS-CoV-2 infection (dated by TCRdb to about 2021). General notes on the study: Bulk RNA from unsorted whole blood was used for TCR sequencing, so alpha and beta chains could not be paired.

What the study reported, not specific to this receptor: Matching against VDJdb was skewed toward anti-spike CD8 responses, likely underestimated virus-specific expansions, and missed private and CD4 specificities.

V and J lose 0 bases and 0 bases, and a span of 15 bases separates them. CDR1 and CDR2 (MGHRA, YSYEKL) derive from the germline V gene. Including the terminal cysteine and phenylalanine, the CDR3 comprises 17 residues. Just CDR3 DNA is preserved here, 51 bases in frame from base 1. This was a case-control study nested in a cohort of healthcare workers in London, UK, who had nasopharyngeal swab PCR tests and blood samples taken every week. Healthcare workers were recruited between 23 and 31 March 2020, during the week of the UK lockdown, and were followed weekly for up to about 16 weeks. The sequence was obtained from an adult who was a healthcare worker with PCR-confirmed SARS-CoV-2 infection or an uninfected control (not recorded which). The sample was whole blood. Recombination joined TRBV4-1 with TRBJ2-7; the D call could be TRBD1 or TRBD2, with each sharing 6 bases. The base sequence is TGCGCCAGCAGCCAAGACGGGGGACAATCTAGCTCCTACGAGCAGTACTTC. It specifies CASSQDGGQSSSYEQYF.